One and the same sample provided the 9 T cell receptor beta chains below, sequenced in a study of STAT5B mutations in CD4+ large granular lymphocyte leukemia. Sequenced by immunoSEQ multiplex PCR; TCRdb stores in-frame clones only, minus some. The table records about 10,000 clones, about four fifths of them present only once. Input material: PBMCs. Receptors originate from a man in his 60s with CD4+ T-cell large granular lymphocyte leukemia.

This clone was found a few times. The chain has TRBV28 and TRBJ2-7, with TRBD1 matching over 8 bases. Trimming removed 10 bases from V and 0 bases from J; junction bases left unmatched: 5. The CDR3 is made up of 13 amino acids. Germline lookup yields CDR1 MDHEN and CDR2 SYDVKM. The CDR3 DNA sequence: TGTGCCACCCGGACAGGGAACTCCTACGAGCAGTACTTC. Residues: CATRTGNSYEQYF.

This clone was counted only a few times. This chain joins TRBV6-5 and TRBJ2-2; D remains unclear. Germline assignment: CDR1 MNHEY and CDR2 SVGAGI. The CDR3 has 13 residues. Deletions cut 4 bases from V and 7 bases from J, with 10 bases between. The CDR3 sequence is CASSSHSGGELFF. CDR3 nucleotide sequence: TGTGCCAGCAGTTCACACTCGGGCGGGGAGCTGTTTTTT.

This chain connects TRBV27 to TRBJ2-1, with D perhaps matching TRBD1 (6 bases). There are 15 residues in the CDR3. Germline V gene data show CDR1 as MNHEY and CDR2 as SMNVEV (reference sequence). V was trimmed by 0 bases and J by 4 bases, leaving 10 bases between them. CDR3 amino acids: CASSLSRGSYNEQFF. CDR3 DNA sequence: TGTGCCAGCAGTTTATCGAGGGGGAGTTACAATGAGCAGTTCTTC.

The chain links TRBV19 to TRBJ2-1, with a possible D match to TRBD1 (8 bases). Trimming shortened V by 1 base and J by 5 bases, and 21 bases separated the two germline ends. Germline loops: CDR1 LNHDA, CDR2 SQIVND (reference sequence). The length of the CDR3 is 18 residues. Here the CDR3 DNA reads TGTGCCAGTAGTATAGTCGTATACAGGGGGGACTACAACAATGAGCAGTTCTTC. Its protein is CASSIVVYRGDYNNEQFF.

The V and J genes are TRBV18 and TRBJ2-7; possible D gene TRBD2, 7 bases. The CDR3 spans 15 residues. V gave up 2 bases and J gave up 6 bases, with 17 bases separating them. Germline CDR1 and CDR2: KGHSH and LQKENI. The DNA of the CDR3 is TGTGCCAGCTCACCAGGGGGGGCCATTGGTGGCGAGCAGTACTTC. Its protein product is CASSPGGAIGGEQYF.

This chain uses TRBV27 with TRBJ2-2; D uncertain. CDR1 is MNHEY, CDR2 SMNVEV, per germline (reference sequence). V dropped 3 bases and J dropped 1 base, with 9 bases sitting between them. The CDR3 has 15 amino acids. CDR3 sequence (DNA): TGTGCCAGCAGTTTTGGTCGTGGGAACACCGGGGAGCTGTTTTTT. This encodes CASSFGRGNTGELFF.

The genes are TRBV14 and TRBJ2-7; possibly TRBD1 or TRBD2 for D (5 bases each). Germline-derived CDR1 and CDR2 are SGHDN and FVKESK. V lost 4 bases, J lost 1 base, and 14 bases lay in between. CDR3 length equals 15 residues. This CDR3 reads CASSLVTGTSYEQYF. In DNA form, the CDR3 reads TGTGCCAGCAGCCTCGTTACCGGGACGTCCTACGAGCAGTACTTC. The whole variable domain, filled in from reference TRBV14 and TRBJ2-7, reads EAGVTQFPSHSVIEKGQTVTLRCDPISGHDNLYWYRRVMGKEIKFLLHFVKESKQDESGMPNNRFLAERTGGTYSTLKVQPAELEDSGVYFCASSLVTGTSYEQYFGPGTRLTVT.

V gene TRBV7-2 combines with J gene TRBJ2-7, with D perhaps TRBD2 (5 bases). This CDR3 has 14 amino acids. Germline CDR1 is SGHTA and CDR2 is FQGNSA. Deletions cut 2 bases from V and 7 bases from J, with 15 bases between. The CDR3 bases are TGTGCCAGCAGCTTATCAGCGGACCGATGGGAGCAGTACTTC. Protein product: CASSLSADRWEQYF. The full variable domain, in which reference TRBV7-2 and TRBJ2-7 provide the parts outside the CDR3, is GAGVSQSPSNKVTEKGKDVELRCDPISGHTALYWYRQSLGQGLEFLIYFQGNSAPDKSGLPSDRFSAERTGGSVSTLTIQRTQQEDSAVYLCASSLSADRWEQYFGPGTRLTVT.

V is TRBV27 and J is TRBJ2-7; tentatively, D is TRBD1 or TRBD2 (5 bases each). This CDR3 contains 14 residues. The V gene lost 5 bases and the J gene lost 6 bases, with 17 bases spanning the gap. The germline gives CDR1 MNHEY, CDR2 SMNVEV (reference sequence). The CDR3, as DNA: TGTGCCAGCAGTCTCACGGAGGTGGGGCGCGAGCAGTACTTC. Protein sequence: CASSLTEVGREQYF.